This is a list of T cell receptor beta chains from one sample in a study of CD8 T cells in Susac syndrome. One entry per CDR3 protein, called by TCRdb with MiXCR from the immunoSEQ multiplex PCR reads. The table shows 100,000 to 110,000 distinct CDR3 sequences, with about 95% occurring only once. Sequenced sample: CD8+ T cells from PBMCs. These receptors all stem from a human donor with Susac syndrome. CDR3s include the opening cysteine and the closing phenylalanine or tryptophan. D genes are given only for firm matches. Size tells how often a clone was seen (once, few, many) or the class of an expanded clone, and some rows leave it out.

j_gene	v_gene	abundance	d_gene	CDR3nt	CDR3aa
TRBJ2-5	TRBV24-1	-	TRBD1	TGTGCCACCAGTGATTTCGTCCTAGGGGGCGAGACCCAGTACTTC	CATSDFVLGGETQYF
TRBJ2-5	TRBV7-9	-	TRBD2	TGTGCCAGCCGTCCTAGCGGCCACCAAGAGACCCAGTACTTC	CASRPSGHQETQYF
TRBJ2-3	TRBV12-3/TRBV12-4	-	-	TGTGCCAGCAGTCCCTGGGACTCGGAAGATACGCAGTATTTT	CASSPWDSEDTQYF
TRBJ2-3	TRBV6-4	-	-	TGTGCCAGCAGTGCGGGGGGCACAGATACGCAGTATTTT	CASSAGGTDTQYF
TRBJ1-5	TRBV3-1	once	TRBD1	TGTGCCAGCAGCCCGACAGGGGTCGGTCAGCCCCAGCATTTT	CASSPTGVGQPQHF
TRBJ1-1	TRBV12-3/TRBV12-4	-	TRBD1	TGTGCCAGCAGCCCGGGACAGGCGAACACTGAAGCTTTCTTT	CASSPGQANTEAFF
TRBJ1-1	TRBV9	-	-	TGTGCCAGCAGCGCTACAGGGTCAAAGTTGAACACTGAAGCTTTCTTT	CASSATGSKLNTEAFF
TRBJ1-5	TRBV7-3	-	-	TGTGCCGTAGGTGATCAGCCCCAGCATTTT	CAVGDQPQHF
TRBJ2-7	TRBV11-2	-	TRBD2	TGTGCCAGCAGCTCCCGTGGGACTAACTACGAGCAGTACTTC	CASSSRGTNYEQYF
TRBJ2-1	TRBV27	-	-	TGTGCCAGCAGCCGCCCCAACCGAAAGGGTGAGCAGTTCTTC	CASSRPNRKGEQFF
TRBJ1-4	TRBV27	-	-	TGTGCCAGCAGTTTATGGGGTTCCACGGCGGGCGAAAAACTGTTTTTT	CASSLWGSTAGEKLFF
TRBJ2-1	TRBV4-1	-	TRBD2	TGCGCCAGCAGCCAAGGGTCGCAGACGGGGGGGCCGAGGAATGAGCAGTTCTTC	CASSQGSQTGGPRNEQFF
TRBJ2-7	TRBV28	once	-	TGTGCCAGCAGTTTAACCGGGAGCGGCCTCGAGCAGTACTTC	CASSLTGSGLEQYF
TRBJ2-1	TRBV9	-	TRBD2	TGTGCCAGCAGCACCACTAGCGGCAATGAGCAGTTCTTC	CASSTTSGNEQFF
TRBJ2-2	TRBV3-1	-	-	TGTGCCAGCAGCTCGGGCCCTAACACCGGGGAGCTGTCTTTT	CASSSGPNTGELSF
TRBJ2-5	TRBV23-1	-	-	TGCGCCAGCCTTCCTAGGGGGGAGACCCAGTACTTC	CASLPRGETQYF
TRBJ1-2	TRBV29-1	-	-	TGCAGCGTAGAACGATGGACGGCCCCCTATGGCTACACCTTC	CSVERWTAPYGYTF
TRBJ2-1	TRBV12-3/TRBV12-4	-	-	TGTGCCAGCAGTTTTAGCAGCTCCTACAATGAGCAGTTCTTC	CASSFSSSYNEQFF